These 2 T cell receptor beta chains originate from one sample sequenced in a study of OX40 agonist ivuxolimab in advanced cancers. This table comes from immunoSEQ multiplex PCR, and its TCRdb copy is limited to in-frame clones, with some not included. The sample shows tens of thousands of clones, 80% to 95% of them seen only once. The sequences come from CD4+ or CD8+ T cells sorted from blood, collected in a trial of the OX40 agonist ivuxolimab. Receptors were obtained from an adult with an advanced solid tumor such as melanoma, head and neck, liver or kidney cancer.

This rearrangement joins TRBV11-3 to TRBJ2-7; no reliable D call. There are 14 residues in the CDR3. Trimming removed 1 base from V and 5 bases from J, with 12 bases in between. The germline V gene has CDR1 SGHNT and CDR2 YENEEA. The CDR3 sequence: CASSLGGIGNEQYF. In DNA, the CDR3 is TGTGCCAGCAGCTTAGGGGGTATTGGAAACGAGCAGTACTTC. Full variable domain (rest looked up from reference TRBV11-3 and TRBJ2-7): EAGVVQSPRYKIIEKKQPVAFWCNPISGHNTLYWYLQNLGQGPELLIRYENEEAVDDSQLPKDRFSAERLKGVDSTLKIQPAELGDSAVYLCASSLGGIGNEQYFGPGTRLTVT.

Here the CDR3 reads CASSFRGVVSSYEQYF. The CDR3 bases are TGTGCCAGCAGCTTCAGGGGGGTTGTGAGCTCCTACGAGCAGTACTTC. V and J are TRBV5-6 and TRBJ2-7, with TRBD1 as a possible D gene (7 bases). CDR1 SGHDT and CDR2 YYEEEE come from the germline V gene. The CDR3 spans 16 residues. V was pared by 2 bases and J by 0 bases, with 15 bases between.